Below, 24 T cell receptor beta chains from the same sample are listed, as sequenced in a study of T cell responses to AZD1222 COVID-19 vaccine. Measured with immunoSEQ multiplex PCR; TCRdb has only the in-frame clones, and not every one. The sample lists fewer than 200,000 clones; around 89% were seen once. The specimen was peripheral blood, collected 28 days after the second AZD1222 dose. The receptors were gathered from an adult who received the AZD1222 COVID-19 vaccine.

This sequence joins TRBV23-1 and TRBJ1-6, with D hard to call. TRBV23-1 is given ORF status, its function remaining uncertain. The length of the CDR3 is 13 residues. Trimming removed 0 bases from V and 13 bases from J, with 10 bases in between. CDR3 sequence: CASSQSSRLPLHF. CDR3 bases: TGCGCCAGCAGTCAATCCAGCCGGTTGCCCCTCCACTTT.

This clone appeared once. The chain employs TRBV19 and TRBJ2-1, with 12 bases lining up with TRBD1. Germline trimming cut 4 bases from V and 12 bases from J; bases unmatched to any gene: 7. CDR3 length equals 14 residues. Germline assignment: CDR1 LNHDA and CDR2 SQIVND (reference sequence). CDR3 in amino acids: CASSKRDRGQRQFF. As DNA, the CDR3 is TGTGCCAGTAGTAAGCGGGACAGGGGGCAGCGGCAGTTCTTC.

The table lists this clone with a count of one. In the same sample, other DNA sequences code for this CDR3. This chain uses TRBV7-9 with TRBJ2-7; 12 nucleotides line up with TRBD2. J was trimmed by 2 bases and V by 5 bases; bases with no gene match: 4. The V gene's germline CDR1 is SEHNR and CDR2 FQNEAQ (reference sequence). CDR3 size: 15 residues. The CDR3: CASSPLAGGTYEQYF. CDR3 nucleotides: TGTGCCAGCAGCCCGCTAGCGGGAGGGACCTACGAGCAGTACTTC.

The chain carries TRBV29-1 and TRBJ2-7; the D gene is possibly TRBD2 (6 bases). In germline, CDR1 is SQVTM, CDR2 ANQGSEA. The length of the CDR3 is 13 residues. Trimming shortened V by 1 base and J by 3 bases, and 10 bases separated the two germline ends. The DNA of the CDR3 is TGCAGCGTTGAAGCCGGGGACTTCTACGAGCAGTACTTC. It encodes CSVEAGDFYEQYF.

This clone occurred once. The V and J genes are TRBV7-2 and TRBJ1-2; 8 nucleotides match TRBD1. The CDR3 runs 14 residues. Germline V gene sequence: CDR1 SGHTA, CDR2 FQGNSA. The V gene end was trimmed by 5 bases and the J gene end by 4 bases; junction bases not matched to a gene: 6. The CDR3 sequence is CASSLGQGVYGYTF. For the CDR3, the DNA is TGTGCCAGCAGCCTCGGACAGGGAGTCTATGGCTACACCTTC.

The chain has TRBV5-1 and TRBJ1-1; the match to TRBD1 covers 8 bases. Looked up from germline, CDR1 is SGHRS and CDR2 is YFSETQ. With 3 bases clipped from V and 4 bases from J, the junction kept 5 bases outside the gene matches. This CDR3 region has 14 residues. The CDR3 sequence is CASSSGTGTTEAFF. As DNA, the CDR3 is TGCGCCAGCAGCTCCGGGACAGGCACCACTGAAGCTTTCTTT.

The chain employs TRBV28 and TRBJ2-5; D is unresolved. Germline assignment: CDR1 MDHEN and CDR2 SYDVKM. CDR3 length equals 14 residues. Trimming shortened V by 6 bases and J by 1 base, and 12 bases separated the two germline ends. CDR3 in DNA: TGTGCCAGCAGCCGCGTTGCGGCCCAAGAGACCCAGTACTTC. This translates into CASSRVAAQETQYF.

J is TRBJ2-2 and V is TRBV2; TRBD2 aligns across 8 bases. CDR1 is SNHLY, CDR2 FYNNEI, per germline. Trimming cost V 5 bases and J 3 bases; bases outside gene matches: 8. The CDR3 has 16 residues. CDR3 in amino acids: CASSRSTSGHTGELFF. CDR3 sequence (DNA): TGTGCCAGCAGTCGAAGTACTAGCGGCCACACCGGGGAGCTGTTTTTT.

The chain is built from TRBV12-3 or TRBV12-4 and TRBJ2-7; D might be TRBD1 (5 bases). Deletions cut 0 bases from V and 5 bases from J, with 8 bases between. The CDR3 is made up of 13 amino acids. The CDR3 DNA sequence: TGTGCCAGCAGTTTAGCCACAGGTAACGAGCAGTACTTC. Translation: CASSLATGNEQYF.

The chain has TRBV6-2 or TRBV6-3 and TRBJ2-3; D is possibly TRBD1 or TRBD2 (5 bases each). Germline V gene sequence: CDR1 MNHEY, CDR2 SVGEGT. This CDR3 contains 12 residues. V was clipped by 6 bases and J by 9 bases, with 13 bases between them. DNA for the CDR3: TGTGCCAGCAGCCAAATGGGGGAGACGCAGTATTTT. As protein: CASSQMGETQYF.

This clone was picked up one time. V is TRBV7-9 and J is TRBJ2-5, with 7 bases identical to TRBD1. The germline V gene has CDR1 SEHNR and CDR2 FQNEAQ (reference sequence). The CDR3 totals 16 residues. Losses at the gene ends were 5 bases for V and 1 base for J; bases not matched to a gene: 10. The CDR3 reads CASSAVRDRLQETQYF. CDR3 DNA: TGTGCCAGCAGCGCAGTCCGGGACAGACTCCAAGAGACCCAGTACTTC.

The chain links TRBV19 to TRBJ2-1; 7 nucleotides line up with TRBD2. The CDR3 is made up of 13 amino acids. V was pared by 3 bases and J by 9 bases, with 5 bases of the junction left unmatched. Germline V lookup: CDR1 LNHDA, CDR2 SQIVND (reference sequence). CDR3 bases: TGTGCCAGTAGTATCACGGGAGGAAGTGAGCAGTTCTTC. This encodes CASSITGGSEQFF.

The chain employs TRBV5-1 and TRBJ1-2, with D uncertain. The CDR3 totals 13 residues. The ends were cut back, 5 bases at V and 0 bases at J, with 8 bases in the middle. The V gene's germline CDR1 is SGHRS and CDR2 YFSETQ. CDR3 region: CASSRDANYGYTF. DNA for the CDR3: TGCGCCAGCAGTCGGGATGCTAACTATGGCTACACCTTC. The entire variable domain, with the rest obtained from reference TRBV5-1 and TRBJ1-2, is as follows: KAGVTQTPRYLIKTRGQQVTLSCSPISGHRSVSWYQQTPGQGLQFLFEYFSETQRNKGNFPGRFSGRQFSNSRSEMNVSTLELGDSALYLCASSRDANYGYTFGSGTRLTVV.

The chain joins TRBV7-3 to TRBJ2-1; TRBD2 matches at 11 bases. The germline CDR1 and CDR2 sequences are SGHTA and FQGTGA. This CDR3 is built from 16 residues. J was trimmed by 8 bases and V by 2 bases; bases with no gene match: 8. CDR3 bases: TGTGCCAGCAGCTTAGTTGGGACTAGCGGTTCCCATGAGCAGTTCTTC. Translation: CASSLVGTSGSHEQFF.

This chain links TRBV11-3 with TRBJ2-7, with TRBD2 matching over 8 bases. This CDR3 comprises 14 residues. The germline V gene encodes CDR1 SGHNT and CDR2 YENEEA. Trimming at V came to 2 bases and at J to 6 bases, leaving 6 bases not matched to a gene. The CDR3 spells CASSLTRLATEQYF. CDR3 in DNA: TGTGCCAGCAGCTTAACGCGACTAGCGACCGAGCAGTACTTC.

J is TRBJ1-4 and V is TRBV5-1, with TRBD1 matching over 9 bases. J was trimmed by 0 bases and V by 3 bases; bases with no gene match: 6. There are 17 residues in the CDR3. CDR1 and CDR2 (germline): SGHRS, YFSETQ. CDR3 sequence: CASSSWGQGTTNEKLFF. CDR3 nucleotide sequence: TGCGCCAGCAGCTCCTGGGGACAGGGAACAACTAATGAAAAACTGTTTTTT.

V is TRBV6-5 and J is TRBJ1-4; D is unresolved. CDR3 length equals 13 residues. Germline CDR1 reads MNHEY; CDR2 reads SVGAGI. Trimming took 7 bases from V and 4 from J, leaving 10 bases between them. The CDR3 is CASTPSGNEKLFF. CDR3 sequence (DNA): TGTGCCAGCACCCCTTCGGGTAATGAAAAACTGTTTTTT.

The chain is built from TRBV30 and TRBJ2-2; D remains unclear. The V and J ends lost 1 base and 2 bases respectively, with 8 bases between them. CDR1 and CDR2 (germline): GTSNPN, SVGIG (reference sequence). The CDR3 totals 14 residues. The CDR3 loop is CAWSGTVNTGELFF. The CDR3 coding sequence is TGTGCCTGGAGTGGAACAGTCAACACCGGGGAGCTGTTTTTT.

The chain has TRBV9 and TRBJ2-7, with D unresolved. This CDR3 is built from 14 residues. Trimming pared 0 bases from V and 5 bases from J, leaving 12 bases between. Germline loops: CDR1 SGDLS, CDR2 YYNGEE. The CDR3 sequence: CASSVDPPKHEQYF. The CDR3 nucleotides read TGTGCCAGCAGCGTAGATCCGCCGAAACACGAGCAGTACTTC.

J is TRBJ2-5 and V is TRBV11-2; D perhaps matches TRBD1 (6 bases). CDR1 is SGHAT and CDR2 is FQNNGV in the germline V gene. V lost 5 bases, J lost 2 bases, and 9 bases lay in between. This CDR3 is 13 amino acids long. CDR3 nucleotides: TGTGCCAGCAGCCGTGACAGGCAAGAGACCCAGTACTTC. It specifies CASSRDRQETQYF.

This chain joins TRBV30 and TRBJ2-1, with a tentative D call TRBD2 (6 bases). The CDR3 has 16 amino acids. V was clipped by 1 base and J by 3 bases, with 16 bases between them. From germline, CDR1 is GTSNPN and CDR2 SVGIG (reference sequence). CDR3 loop: CAWSEPGGSGYNEQFF. The CDR3 nucleotides read TGTGCCTGGAGTGAGCCCGGGGGTAGCGGCTACAATGAGCAGTTCTTC.

The chain links TRBV6-5 to TRBJ1-6; D perhaps matches TRBD1 (5 bases). Trimming removed 7 bases from V and 9 bases from J, with 13 bases in between. Germline assignment: CDR1 MNHEY and CDR2 SVGAGI. The CDR3 loop spans 13 amino acids. The DNA for the CDR3 is TGTGCCAGCAAGGGGCAGGGCCCTTCACCCCTCCACTTT. Translating it yields CASKGQGPSPLHF.

This sequence joins TRBV19 and TRBJ2-7; 7 bases match TRBD1. This CDR3 is 15 amino acids long. Trimming removed 1 base from V and 0 bases from J; junction bases left unmatched: 3. CDR1 is LNHDA, CDR2 SQIVND, per germline (reference sequence). CDR3 amino acids: CASSIGGTASYEQYF. The CDR3 DNA is TGTGCCAGTAGTATAGGGGGGACAGCCTCCTACGAGCAGTACTTC.

The chain employs TRBV5-1 and TRBJ1-1; 8 nucleotides match TRBD1. The CDR3 is 13 amino acids. The junction had 5 bases not matched to a gene; V was cut back by 7 bases and J by 3 bases. Germline V lookup: CDR1 SGHRS, CDR2 YFSETQ. DNA of the CDR3: TGCGCCAGCCAGACAGGGGCTGACACTGAAGCTTTCTTT. This encodes CASQTGADTEAFF.